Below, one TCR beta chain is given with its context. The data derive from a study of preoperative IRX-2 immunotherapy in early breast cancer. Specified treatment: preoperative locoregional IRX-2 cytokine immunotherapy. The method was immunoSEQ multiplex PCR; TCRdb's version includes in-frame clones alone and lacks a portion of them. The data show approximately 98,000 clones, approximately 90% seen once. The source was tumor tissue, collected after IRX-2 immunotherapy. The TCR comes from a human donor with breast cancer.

The CDR3 sequence: CASSPPGETSYGYTF. The CDR3, as DNA: TGTGCCAGCAGCCCCCCGGGGGAGACATCATATGGCTACACCTTC. The chain joins TRBV28 to TRBJ1-2; TRBD1 might be the D (5 bases). CDR1 is MDHEN, CDR2 SYDVKM, per germline. Trimming removed 6 bases at V and 5 bases at J, with 19 bases between. CDR3 length: 15 amino acids.